One and the same sample provided the 19 T cell receptor beta chains below, sequenced in a study of T-cell memory formation after mild COVID-19. TCRdb redid the calling of the 5' RACE reads with MiXCR, one entry per CDR3 protein. In the table there are around 110,000 distinct CDR3 sequences, roughly an eighth of which are singletons. Sequenced: PBMCs or a T cell subset sorted from them (not recorded which). These receptors were obtained from an adult woman who had mild COVID-19 (a few samples of this study predate the infection). Cell type and time point are not known.

V gene TRBV4-2 combines with J gene TRBJ2-2; D call uncertain. The ends were cut back, 2 bases at V and 5 bases at J, with 6 bases in the middle. CDR3 length: 13 amino acids. Germline V lookup: CDR1 LGHNA, CDR2 YNFKEQ. The CDR3 bases are TGTGCCAGCAGCCAAACCCTAACCGGGGAGCTGTTTTTT. Its protein product is CASSQTLTGELFF.

The chain joins TRBV7-3 to TRBJ2-1; 9 bases agree with TRBD2. CDR3 size: 14 residues. The V and J ends lost 0 bases and 7 bases, in that order; junction bases with no gene match: 1. Germline CDR1 and CDR2: SGHTA and FQGTGA. CDR3 DNA: TGTGCCAGCAGCTTAACTAGCGGGGGAAATGAGCAGTTCTTC. It translates to CASSLTSGGNEQFF.

This clonotype occurred a few times. CDR3 in amino acids: CASSWEAGQAYEQYF. CDR3 nucleotide sequence: TGTGCCAGTAGTTGGGAGGCGGGACAGGCCTACGAGCAGTACTTC. The rearrangement uses TRBV19 and TRBJ2-7; 8 nucleotides align to TRBD1. This CDR3 spans 15 amino acids. The germline V gene encodes CDR1 LNHDA and CDR2 SQIVND (reference sequence). After removal of 5 bases from V and 2 bases from J, the junction contained 8 bases not matched to a gene.

This chain connects TRBV15 to TRBJ2-3; 8 positions match TRBD1. The CDR3 spans 15 residues. Trimming at V came to 6 bases and at J to 4 bases, leaving 9 bases not matched to a gene. Germline values: CDR1 LNHNV, CDR2 YYDKDF (reference sequence). CDR3 region: CATRNGQGQADTQYF. DNA for the CDR3: TGTGCCACCAGAAACGGACAGGGTCAGGCAGATACGCAGTATTTT.

The table lists this clonotype with a few counts. The chain links TRBV19 to TRBJ2-2; D is tentatively TRBD1 or TRBD2 (6 bases each). From germline, CDR1 is LNHDA and CDR2 SQIVND (reference sequence). The ends were cut back, 3 bases at V and 8 bases at J, with 19 bases in the middle. The CDR3 spans 16 residues. The CDR3 region is CASSISSGGLGGELFF. In DNA, the CDR3 is TGTGCCAGTAGTATCTCCTCCGGGGGCCTCGGGGGGGAGCTGTTTTTT.

DNA for the CDR3: TGTGCCAGCAGCTCCTCATTAGGGGACAGGGACTATGGCTACACCTTC. It translates to CASSSSLGDRDYGYTF. The rearrangement uses TRBV7-9 and TRBJ1-2; 9 nucleotides agree with TRBD1. The CDR3 totals 16 residues. The V gene end was trimmed by 4 bases and the J gene end by 3 bases; junction bases not matched to a gene: 9. Germline V CDR1 and CDR2: SEHNR, FQNEAQ (reference sequence).

V usage is TRBV29-1 and J usage is TRBJ2-1, with 7 bases that match TRBD1. With V trimmed by 3 bases and J by 8 bases, 7 bases remained unmatched. Germline values: CDR1 SQVTM, CDR2 ANQGSEA. There are 13 residues in the CDR3. The chain's CDR3 is CSVEGTDRYEQFF. DNA of the CDR3: TGCAGCGTTGAGGGGACAGATCGTTATGAGCAGTTCTTC.

This clonotype was seen a few times. The chain is built from TRBV12-3 or TRBV12-4 and TRBJ2-2; TRBD2 aligns across 11 bases. The J segment lost 4 bases and the V segment lost 3 bases, leaving 4 bases of the junction unmatched. This CDR3 spans 16 amino acids. CDR3 sequence reads: CASSFILAGGTGELFF. CDR3 in DNA: TGTGCCAGCAGTTTCATCCTAGCGGGAGGCACCGGGGAGCTGTTTTTT.

This clonotype was found many times. Germline is not matched at one junction end, which may reflect a read error. The gene calls are TRBV10-3 and TRBJ2-3; D is unresolved. Germline CDR1 ENHRY, CDR2 SYGVKD. CDR3 size: 13 residues. CDR3 loop: CAISEPPQDPQYF. DNA for the CDR3: TGTGCCATCAGTGAGCCCCCTCAAGATCCGCAGTATTTT.

The rearrangement links TRBV11-2 to TRBJ2-2, with 10 bases aligning to TRBD2. Germline CDR1 reads SGHAT; CDR2 reads FQNNGV. CDR3 length: 17 amino acids. After removal of 4 bases from V and 0 bases from J, the junction contained 5 bases not matched to a gene. CDR3 DNA sequence: TGTGCCAGCAGCTCGACCGGGACTAGCGCGAACACCGGGGAGCTGTTTTTT. This translates into CASSSTGTSANTGELFF.

This clonotype came up a few times. This chain uses TRBV4-1 with TRBJ2-5; TRBD1 is a possible D gene (5 bases). The V and J ends lost 4 bases and 9 bases respectively, with 15 bases between them. The CDR3 has 13 residues. Germline V gene data show CDR1 as MGHRA and CDR2 as YSYEKL. The CDR3 nucleotides are TGCGCCAGCAGCCTACCTGGAAAGGGGTCCCAGTACTTC. Amino acids: CASSLPGKGSQYF.

This chain links TRBV9 with TRBJ2-5; TRBD2 matches at 11 bases. V lost 3 bases to trimming and J lost 2 bases; unmatched junction nucleotides: 15. Germline V CDR1 and CDR2: SGDLS, YYNGEE. The CDR3 totals 19 residues. The CDR3 sequence is CASSALAAYGTSGQETQYF. The DNA for the CDR3 is TGTGCCAGCAGCGCTTTGGCTGCTTACGGGACTAGCGGACAAGAGACCCAGTACTTC.

This clonotype was seen a few times. V and J are TRBV7-6 and TRBJ2-3; 7 bases fit TRBD1. This CDR3 has 15 residues. Trimming at V came to 4 bases and at J to 2 bases, leaving 6 bases not matched to a gene. Germline V lookup: CDR1 SGHVS, CDR2 FNYEAQ. CDR3 in amino acids: CASSSSTGPTDTQYF. For the CDR3, the DNA is TGTGCCAGCAGCTCTTCGACAGGGCCCACAGATACGCAGTATTTT.

The chain couples TRBV7-9 to TRBJ2-5; 10 positions match TRBD1. V lost 5 bases, J lost 2 bases, and 8 bases stayed unmatched. CDR3 length: 16 amino acids. Germline assignment: CDR1 SEHNR and CDR2 FQNEAQ (reference sequence). CDR3: CASSLIQDRGQETQYF. The CDR3 DNA follows: TGTGCCAGCAGCCTAATCCAGGACAGGGGGCAAGAGACCCAGTACTTC.

The rearrangement joins TRBV6-1 to TRBJ1-1; unclear D gene. The CDR3 consists of 13 residues. Germline V gene lookup returns CDR1 MNHNS and CDR2 SASEGT. V was shortened by 8 bases and J by 1 base, with 11 bases between the two germline ends. CDR3: CASCTRGNTEAFF. CDR3 in DNA: TGTGCCAGCTGTACCCGAGGGAACACTGAAGCTTTCTTT.

This clonotype occurred a few times. The chain uses TRBV25-1 and TRBJ2-7; D is tentatively TRBD1 or TRBD2 (5 bases each). The germline V gene encodes CDR1 MGHDK and CDR2 SYGVNS. The germline V and J ends were trimmed by 0 bases and 2 bases, with 8 bases remaining between them. The CDR3 is made up of 14 amino acids. CDR3 in amino acids: CASSEYEGPYEQYF. CDR3 nucleotides: TGTGCCAGCAGTGAATACGAGGGGCCCTACGAGCAGTACTTC.

This clonotype was counted only a few times. This chain uses TRBV7-6 with TRBJ2-7; possibly TRBD1 for D (5 bases). CDR3 length equals 15 residues. Trimming removed 8 bases from V and 3 bases from J, with 20 bases in between. CDR1 SGHVS and CDR2 FNYEAQ come from the germline V gene. The CDR3 sequence: CASASTGAGLYEQYF. In nucleotides, the CDR3 is TGTGCCAGCGCATCCACTGGGGCAGGGCTCTACGAGCAGTACTTC.

There are a few counts of this clonotype. The CDR3 DNA reads as TGTGCCAGCAGTGATATCCGGGACGGATCGAACACCGGGGAGCTGTTTTTT. It translates to CASSDIRDGSNTGELFF. The gene calls are TRBV2 and TRBJ2-2, with D perhaps matching TRBD1 or TRBD2 (5 bases each). CDR1 and CDR2 from the germline V gene are SNHLY and FYNNEI. The V end was cut by 3 bases, the J end by 0 bases, with 14 bases between. CDR3 size: 17 residues.

This clonotype was found a few times. The chain uses TRBV5-6 and TRBJ2-5, with TRBD1 identical over 7 bases. With 2 bases clipped from V and 2 bases from J, the junction kept 3 bases outside the gene matches. The CDR3 has 14 amino acids. Germline V gene lookup returns CDR1 SGHDT and CDR2 YYEEEE. The CDR3 sequence: CASSFGTVQETQYF. Written as DNA, the CDR3 is TGTGCCAGCAGCTTCGGGACAGTTCAAGAGACCCAGTACTTC.